The clone carrying this T cell receptor beta chain has just a few counts. The source of the sample is a study of cytomegalovirus exposure and HLA in healthy donors. Germline V gene sequence: CDR1 SGHTA, CDR2 FQGNSA. The CDR3 totals 14 residues. The V end was cut by 1 base, the J end by 6 bases, with 12 bases between. PCR employed 60 Vbeta and 13 Jbeta primers. Produced via immunoSEQ multiplex PCR; TCRdb's table is partial and in-frame only. The data hold approximately 160,000 clones, with roughly 70% observed a single time. The chain has TRBV7-2 and TRBJ1-1; maybe TRBD1 (5 bases). The receptor comes from a woman between 40 and 50 years old in good health and CMV-seropositive. The sequencing sample was made of PBMCs. For the CDR3, the DNA is TGTGCCAGCAGCTTAGGAGGTTGGGGGGCTGAAGCTTTCTTT. The encoded protein is CASSLGGWGAEAFF.